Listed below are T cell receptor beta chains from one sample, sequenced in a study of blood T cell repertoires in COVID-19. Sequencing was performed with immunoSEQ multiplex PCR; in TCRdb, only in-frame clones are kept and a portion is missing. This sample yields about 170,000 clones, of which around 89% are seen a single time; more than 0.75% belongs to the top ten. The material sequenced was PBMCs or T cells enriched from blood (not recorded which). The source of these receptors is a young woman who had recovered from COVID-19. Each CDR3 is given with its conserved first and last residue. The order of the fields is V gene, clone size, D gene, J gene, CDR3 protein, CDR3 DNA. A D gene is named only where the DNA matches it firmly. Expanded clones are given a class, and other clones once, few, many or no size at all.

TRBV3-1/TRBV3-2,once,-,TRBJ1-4,CASSQDSGKLFF,TGTGCCAGCAGCCAAGATAGTGGAAAACTGTTTTTT
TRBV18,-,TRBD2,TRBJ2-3,CASSPTVTTSGGKGTQYF,TGTGCCAGCTCACCAACGGTCACAACTAGCGGGGGGAAAGGTACGCAGTATTTT
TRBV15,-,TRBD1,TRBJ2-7,CATSRTGVSYEQYF,TGTGCCACCAGCCGGACAGGGGTCTCCTACGAGCAGTACTTC
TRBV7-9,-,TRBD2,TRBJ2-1,CASSLGGLAGVAHEQFF,TGTGCCAGCAGCTTAGGGGGACTAGCGGGAGTGGCGCATGAGCAGTTCTTC
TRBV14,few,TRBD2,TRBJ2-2,CASSQERTSGITGELFF,TGTGCCAGCAGCCAAGAGCGGACTAGCGGAATCACCGGGGAGCTGTTTTTT
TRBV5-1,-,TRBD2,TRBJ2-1,CASSLPLAGGPSEQFF,TGCGCCAGCAGCCTACCCCTAGCGGGAGGGCCATCTGAGCAGTTCTTC
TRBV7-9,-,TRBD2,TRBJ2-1,CASSFKREPYNEQFF,TGTGCCAGCAGCTTCAAGCGGGAGCCGTACAATGAGCAGTTCTTC
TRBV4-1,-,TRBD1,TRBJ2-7,CASSQERGQPSYEQYF,TGCGCCAGCAGCCAAGAGAGGGGACAGCCTTCCTACGAGCAGTACTTC
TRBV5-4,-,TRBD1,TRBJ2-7,CASSETGANEQYF,TGTGCCAGCAGCGAGACAGGGGCCAACGAGCAGTACTTC
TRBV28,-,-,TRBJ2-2,CASSSGQNTGELFF,TGTGCCAGCAGTTCCGGACAGAACACCGGGGAGCTGTTTTTT
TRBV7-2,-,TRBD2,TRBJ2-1,CASSLRWEGRNEQFF,TGTGCCAGCAGCTTAAGGTGGGAGGGGAGAAATGAGCAGTTCTTC
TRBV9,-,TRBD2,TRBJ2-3,CASSVAGLADTQYF,TGTGCCAGCAGCGTAGCCGGACTAGCAGATACGCAGTATTTT
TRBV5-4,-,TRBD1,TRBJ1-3,CASSFAGGVSGNTIYF,TGTGCCAGCAGTTTCGCAGGGGGAGTCTCTGGAAACACCATATATTTT
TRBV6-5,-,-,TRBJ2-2,CASSLGLNTGELFF,TGTGCCAGCAGCTTGGGCCTTAACACCGGGGAGCTGTTTTTT
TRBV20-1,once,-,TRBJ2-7,CSARLAREQYF,TGCAGTGCTAGACTAGCGCGCGAGCAGTACTTC
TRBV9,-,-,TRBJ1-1,CASNNREPEAFF,TGTGCCAGCAACAACAGGGAACCTGAAGCTTTCTTT
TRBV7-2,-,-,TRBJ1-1,CASSLQGWGTEAFF,TGTGCCAGCAGCTTACAGGGTTGGGGCACTGAAGCTTTCTTT
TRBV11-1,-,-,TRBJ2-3,CASSLAGSTDTQYF,TGTGCCAGCAGCTTAGCGGGCTCCACAGATACGCAGTATTTT
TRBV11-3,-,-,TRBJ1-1,CASSLDGGDTEAFF,TGTGCCAGCAGCTTAGATGGGGGCGACACTGAAGCTTTCTTT
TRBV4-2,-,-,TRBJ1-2,CASSQDGAGRYYGYTF,TGTGCCAGCAGCCAAGATGGTGCAGGGAGGTACTATGGCTACACCTTC
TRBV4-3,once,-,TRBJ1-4,CASSQGAWTDEKLFF,TGCGCCAGCAGCCAAGGGGCCTGGACAGATGAAAAACTGTTTTTT
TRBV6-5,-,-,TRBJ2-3,CASSLGIAAKDTQYF,TGTGCCAGCAGTTTAGGTATAGCGGCCAAAGATACGCAGTATTTT
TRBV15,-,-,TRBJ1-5,CATSRDRGHRAPGGQPQHF,TGTGCCACCAGCAGAGATCGCGGACATCGGGCTCCCGGGGGACAGCCCCAGCATTTT
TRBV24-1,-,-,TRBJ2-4,CATRRGESAKNIQYF,TGTGCCACCCGCCGCGGGGAGTCGGCCAAAAACATTCAGTACTTC
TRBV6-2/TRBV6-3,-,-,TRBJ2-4,CASSHTAVGDIQYF,TGTGCCAGCAGCCACACGGCAGTGGGCGACATTCAGTACTTC
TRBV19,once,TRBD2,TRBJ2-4,CASSITGGGGAKNIQYF,TGTGCCAGTAGTATAACCGGCGGCGGGGGAGCCAAAAACATTCAGTACTTC
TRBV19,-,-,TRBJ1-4,CASSVTRAANEKLFF,TGTGCCAGTAGTGTCACCAGGGCAGCTAATGAAAAACTGTTTTTT
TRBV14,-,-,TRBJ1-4,CASSRIGVEKLFF,TGTGCCAGCAGTCGTATAGGGGTCGAAAAACTGTTTTTT
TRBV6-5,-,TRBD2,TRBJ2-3,CASSRSSGRHDTQYF,TGTGCCAGCAGCCGATCTAGCGGTCGGCACGATACGCAGTATTTT
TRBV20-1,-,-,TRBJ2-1,CSVRGFNEQFF,TGCAGTGTAAGAGGGTTCAATGAGCAGTTCTTC
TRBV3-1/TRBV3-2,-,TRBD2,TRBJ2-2,CASSQGGSAQLNTGELFF,TGTGCCAGCAGCCAGGGAGGGTCCGCACAACTTAACACCGGGGAGCTGTTTTTT
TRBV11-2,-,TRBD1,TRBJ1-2,CASSLGSLRDRANYGYTF,TGTGCCAGCAGCTTGGGGTCCCTCCGGGACAGGGCAAACTATGGCTACACCTTC
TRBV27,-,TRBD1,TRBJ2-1,CASSRTGGEWANEQFF,TGTGCCAGCAGTCGGACAGGGGGGGAGTGGGCCAATGAGCAGTTCTTC
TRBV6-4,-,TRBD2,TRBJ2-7,CATAKSTSGSTKQYF,TGTGCCACAGCTAAGAGTACTAGCGGGTCGACTAAACAGTACTTC
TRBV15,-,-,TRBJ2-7,CATSPSGSSPEQYF,TGTGCCACCAGCCCCTCCGGGAGTTCCCCCGAGCAGTACTTC
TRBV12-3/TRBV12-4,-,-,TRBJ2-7,CASSFSRSHEQYF,TGTGCCAGCAGTTTTAGTCGTTCACACGAGCAGTACTTC
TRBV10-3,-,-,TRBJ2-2,CAISDPGTPENTGELFF,TGTGCCATCAGTGACCCTGGGACTCCCGAGAACACCGGGGAGCTGTTTTTT
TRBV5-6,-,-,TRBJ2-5,CASSFSTGAPQETQYF,TGTGCCAGCAGCTTCTCGACAGGAGCTCCCCAAGAGACCCAGTACTTC
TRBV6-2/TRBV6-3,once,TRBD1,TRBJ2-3,CASSYVPGTGGTDTQYF,TGTGCCAGCAGTTACGTCCCCGGGACAGGGGGGACGGATACGCAGTATTTT
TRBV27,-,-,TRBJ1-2,CASSSTGLRGYGYTF,TGTGCCAGCAGTTCAACGGGACTGCGGGGCTATGGCTACACCTTC
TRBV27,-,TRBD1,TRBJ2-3,CASSLKGRGRDTQYF,TGTGCCAGCAGTTTAAAGGGCAGGGGGCGGGATACGCAGTATTTT
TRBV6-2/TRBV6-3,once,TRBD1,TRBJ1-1,CASSYRLQGAAEAFF,TGTGCCAGCAGTTACCGATTACAGGGGGCCGCTGAAGCTTTCTTT
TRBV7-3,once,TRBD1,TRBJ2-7,CASSLDRGEQYF,TGTGCCAGCAGCTTGGACAGGGGCGAGCAGTACTTC
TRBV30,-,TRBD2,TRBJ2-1,CAWSVRMGLAGISGGQFF,TGTGCCTGGAGTGTAAGAATGGGTCTAGCGGGGATCTCCGGGGGGCAGTTCTTC
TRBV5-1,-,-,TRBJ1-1,CASSLGDGDYTEAFF,TGCGCCAGCAGCTTGGGTGACGGGGATTACACTGAAGCTTTCTTT
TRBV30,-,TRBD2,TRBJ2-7,CAWSGLAGPYEQYF,TGTGCCTGGAGTGGACTAGCGGGTCCCTACGAGCAGTACTTC
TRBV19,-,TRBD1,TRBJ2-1,CASSMIHRGKSYNEQFF,TGTGCCAGTAGTATGATTCACAGGGGAAAATCCTACAATGAGCAGTTCTTC
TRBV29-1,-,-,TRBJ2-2,CSVEVGSAVTGELFF,TGCAGCGTTGAGGTCGGGAGCGCTGTCACCGGGGAGCTGTTTTTT
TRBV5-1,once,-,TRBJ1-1,CASTQREQGMNTEAFF,TGCGCCAGCACCCAACGGGAACAGGGTATGAACACTGAAGCTTTCTTT